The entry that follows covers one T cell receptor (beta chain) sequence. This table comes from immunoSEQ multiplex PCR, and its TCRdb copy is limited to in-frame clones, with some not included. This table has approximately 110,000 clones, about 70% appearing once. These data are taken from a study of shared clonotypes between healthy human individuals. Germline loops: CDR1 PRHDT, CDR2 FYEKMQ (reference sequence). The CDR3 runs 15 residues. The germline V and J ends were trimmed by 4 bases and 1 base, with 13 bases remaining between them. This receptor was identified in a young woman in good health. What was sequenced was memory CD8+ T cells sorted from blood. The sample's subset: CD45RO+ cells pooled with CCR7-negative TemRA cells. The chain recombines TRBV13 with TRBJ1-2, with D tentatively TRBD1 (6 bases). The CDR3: CASSSTGAGNYGYTF. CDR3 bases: TGTGCCAGCAGCTCCACGGGGGCTGGTAACTATGGCTACACCTTC.